This entry lists 20 T cell receptor beta chains sequenced from one sample in a study of CD8 T cells in ankylosing spondylitis. TCRdb itself ran the 5' RACE reads through MiXCR, one entry per CDR3 protein. This table has about 220,000 distinct CDR3 sequences, roughly 26% appearing once. Sequencing was carried out using blood, either unsorted or a sorted T cell fraction (not recorded which). These TCRs come from a male donor with ankylosing spondylitis or in good health (not recorded which).

The chain is built from TRBV28 and TRBJ1-2; 8 bases line up with TRBD1. The CDR3 has 15 amino acids. CDR1 and CDR2 from the germline V gene are MDHEN and SYDVKM. Losses at the gene ends were 3 bases for V and 0 bases for J; bases not matched to a gene: 3. The CDR3 is CASSFPTGANYGYTF. The DNA of the CDR3 is TGTGCCAGCAGTTTCCCGACAGGGGCTAACTATGGCTACACCTTC.

The rearrangement uses TRBV20-1 and TRBJ1-1; D is uncertain. The CDR3 runs to 16 residues. V lost 3 bases and J lost 0, with 17 bases in between. Germline V gene data show CDR1 as DFQATT and CDR2 as SNEGSKA (reference sequence). The CDR3 loop reads CSASQDTRKMNTEAFF. The CDR3 nucleotides are TGCAGTGCTAGCCAGGATACACGTAAGATGAACACTGAAGCTTTCTTT.

This clonotype turned up a few times. The chain links TRBV7-6 to TRBJ1-1; weak D call: TRBD1 (5 bases). The CDR3 runs 15 residues. Germline CDR1 is SGHVS and CDR2 is FNYEAQ. Trimming cost V 4 bases and J 3 bases, with 15 bases left between them. The CDR3 nucleotides are TGTGCCAGCAGCTCAACAGGAGGTTACGACACTGAAGCTTTCTTT. Residues: CASSSTGGYDTEAFF.

This clonotype was observed many times. V gene TRBV4-2 combines with J gene TRBJ2-3; D may match TRBD1 or TRBD2 (5 bases each). CDR1 and CDR2 from the germline V gene are LGHNA and YNFKEQ. V gave up 4 bases and J gave up 2 bases, with 10 bases separating them. This CDR3 is built from 14 residues. The CDR3 here is CASSPGTDTDTQYF. CDR3 nucleotide sequence: TGTGCCAGCAGCCCCGGGACCGACACAGATACGCAGTATTTT.

This clonotype was counted ten times or more. The chain has TRBV2 and TRBJ2-1; 9 nucleotides match TRBD2. The CDR3 contains 14 residues. After removal of 4 bases from V and 4 bases from J, the junction contained 2 bases not matched to a gene. Germline values: CDR1 SNHLY, CDR2 FYNNEI. CDR3 region: CASSASGNYNEQFF. DNA of the CDR3: TGTGCCAGCAGTGCTAGCGGGAATTACAATGAGCAGTTCTTC.

In this sample, this clonotype turned up many times. The chain is built from TRBV7-2 and TRBJ1-1; no firm D call. Germline CDR1 and CDR2: SGHTA and FQGNSA. The CDR3 totals 14 residues. Trimming pared 3 bases from V and 3 bases from J, leaving 11 bases between. The chain's CDR3 is CASSFEASDTEAFF. The CDR3 bases are TGTGCCAGCAGCTTCGAGGCCTCCGACACTGAAGCTTTCTTT.

In this sample, this clonotype turned up many times. The V call is TRBV4-3, the J call TRBJ2-3; TRBD2 aligns across 10 bases. After removal of 1 base from V and 0 bases from J, the junction contained 13 bases not matched to a gene. The V gene's germline CDR1 is LGHNA and CDR2 YSLEER. This CDR3 region has 20 residues. The CDR3, as DNA: TGCGCCAGCAGCCAAGCCTTTGGCGCTAGCGGGAGTCTTAGCACAGATACGCAGTATTTT. It translates to CASSQAFGASGSLSTDTQYF.

Here the CDR3 reads CASSLWGIDTGELFF. CDR3 DNA: TGTGCCAGCAGTCTGTGGGGCATAGACACCGGGGAGCTGTTTTTT. This sequence joins TRBV9 and TRBJ2-2; a weak D match, TRBD1 (5 bases). V was cut by 5 bases and J by 3 bases, with 14 bases left in between. The germline gives CDR1 SGDLS, CDR2 YYNGEE. The CDR3 runs to 15 residues.

The chain combines TRBV10-3 with TRBJ1-2; the D is unclear. The length of the CDR3 is 14 residues. From germline, CDR1 is ENHRY and CDR2 SYGVKD. V lost 6 bases, J lost 6 bases, and 17 bases lay in between. The CDR3 bases are TGTGCCATCAGAGACACGGGAGGAATCGATGGCTACACCTTC. Its translation: CAIRDTGGIDGYTF.

This chain joins TRBV6-5 and TRBJ2-3, with D perhaps matching TRBD1 (5 bases). V lost 0 bases and J lost 4, with 14 bases in between. The CDR3 is made up of 16 amino acids. Germline V CDR1 and CDR2: MNHEY, SVGAGI. The CDR3, as DNA: TGTGCCAGCAGTTACTCGGCGTCAGGGAACGCAGATACGCAGTATTTT. Its protein product is CASSYSASGNADTQYF.

This clonotype was picked up many times. The rearrangement joins TRBV12-3 or TRBV12-4 to TRBJ2-4; TRBD1 is a possible D gene (5 bases). Trimming left V 6 bases short and J 7 bases short, with 13 bases between. This CDR3 has 13 amino acids. The CDR3 DNA reads TGTGCCAGCAGCACAAACAGGTGGAACATTCAGTACTTC. Residues: CASSTNRWNIQYF.

V and J are TRBV29-1 and TRBJ2-7; TRBD1 matches at 8 bases. Germline trimming cut 4 bases from V and 0 bases from J; bases unmatched to any gene: 5. The CDR3 is 14 residues long. The germline V gene has CDR1 SQVTM and CDR2 ANQGSEA. Here the CDR3 DNA reads TGCAGCGTTGTCCCAGGGACAGGCTCCTACGAGCAGTACTTC. Amino acids: CSVVPGTGSYEQYF.

This clonotype was picked up many times. This chain joins TRBV12-3 or TRBV12-4 and TRBJ1-2; the match to TRBD1 covers 9 bases. The CDR3 spans 12 residues. Germline trimming cut 8 bases from V and 3 bases from J; bases unmatched to any gene: 1. The CDR3 reads CASRQGDYGYTF. The CDR3, as DNA: TGTGCCAGCCGACAGGGGGACTATGGCTACACCTTC.

In its sample, this clonotype was seen many times. The rearrangement links TRBV20-1 to TRBJ2-1; D may be TRBD2 (6 bases). The CDR3 extends over 13 amino acids. Germline values: CDR1 DFQATT, CDR2 SNEGSKA (reference sequence). Trimming took 6 bases from V and 3 from J, leaving 12 bases between them. Here the CDR3 reads CSARRGNYNEQFF. CDR3 in DNA: TGCAGTGCCCGACGCGGGAACTACAATGAGCAGTTCTTC.

V and J are TRBV7-2 and TRBJ2-4; no definite D call. CDR3 size: 15 residues. Per the germline V gene, CDR1 is SGHTA and CDR2 is FQGNSA. V was cut by 3 bases and J by 0 bases, with 9 bases left in between. The CDR3 region is CASSLGSSAKNIQYF. As DNA, the CDR3 is TGTGCCAGCAGCTTGGGCTCATCAGCCAAAAACATTCAGTACTTC.

V gene TRBV5-1 combines with J gene TRBJ2-1, with D possibly TRBD2 on 6 matching bases. Germline V gene lookup returns CDR1 SGHRS and CDR2 YFSETQ. The V end was cut by 4 bases, the J end by 0 bases, with 14 bases between. The CDR3 spans 16 residues. The CDR3 sequence is CASSQGGPSSYNEQFF. In nucleotides, the CDR3 is TGCGCCAGCAGCCAGGGAGGACCTAGCTCCTACAATGAGCAGTTCTTC. Drawing the rest from reference TRBV5-1 and TRBJ2-1, the complete variable domain is KAGVTQTPRYLIKTRGQQVTLSCSPISGHRSVSWYQQTPGQGLQFLFEYFSETQRNKGNFPGRFSGRQFSNSRSEMNVSTLELGDSALYLCASSQGGPSSYNEQFFGPGTRLTVL.

This clonotype came up a few times. This sequence joins TRBV29-1 and TRBJ2-3; D might be TRBD2 (6 bases). V was shortened by 3 bases and J by 6 bases, with 10 bases between the two germline ends. Germline V CDR1 and CDR2: SQVTM, ANQGSEA. This CDR3 is built from 12 residues. The CDR3 spells CSVDEREDTQYF. Written as DNA, the CDR3 is TGCAGCGTTGACGAACGGGAGGATACGCAGTATTTT.

This chain uses TRBV7-9 with TRBJ2-7; D gene unclear. Germline CDR1 and CDR2: SEHNR and FQNEAQ (reference sequence). Trimming cost V 4 bases and J 2 bases, with 9 bases left between them. The CDR3 consists of 13 residues. The CDR3 loop is CASSYGPAYEQYF. The DNA for the CDR3 is TGTGCCAGCAGCTATGGACCGGCCTACGAGCAGTACTTC.

The chain has TRBV6-1 and TRBJ2-7, with 8 bases that match TRBD1. Per the germline V gene, CDR1 is MNHNS and CDR2 is SASEGT. The CDR3 runs 14 residues. J was trimmed by 1 base and V by 6 bases; bases with no gene match: 5. The CDR3 sequence: CASRIDRGSYEQYF. CDR3 nucleotides: TGTGCCAGCAGAATAGACAGGGGTTCCTACGAGCAGTACTTC.

This clonotype was detected many times. The chain recombines TRBV20-1 with TRBJ2-3; no clear D gene. V was cut by 3 bases and J by 3 bases, with 16 bases left in between. This CDR3 contains 15 residues. Germline V gene lookup returns CDR1 DFQATT and CDR2 SNEGSKA (reference sequence). Here the CDR3 DNA reads TGCAGTGCTAGCGGAATGGGCCCGGAGACAGATACGCAGTATTTT. Protein: CSASGMGPETDTQYF.